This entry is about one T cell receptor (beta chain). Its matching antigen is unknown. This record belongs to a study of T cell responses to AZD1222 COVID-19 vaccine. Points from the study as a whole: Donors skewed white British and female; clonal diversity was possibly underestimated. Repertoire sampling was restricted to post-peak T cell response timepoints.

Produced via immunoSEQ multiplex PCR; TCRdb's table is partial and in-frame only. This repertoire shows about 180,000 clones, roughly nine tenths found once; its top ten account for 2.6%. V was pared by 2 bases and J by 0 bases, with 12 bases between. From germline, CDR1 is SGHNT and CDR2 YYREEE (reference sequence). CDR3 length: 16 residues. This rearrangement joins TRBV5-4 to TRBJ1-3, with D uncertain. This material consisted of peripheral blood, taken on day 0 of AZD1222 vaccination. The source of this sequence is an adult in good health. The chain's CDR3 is CASSLASGLSGNTIYF. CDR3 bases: TGTGCCAGCAGCTTAGCCTCAGGACTCTCTGGAAACACCATATATTTT.